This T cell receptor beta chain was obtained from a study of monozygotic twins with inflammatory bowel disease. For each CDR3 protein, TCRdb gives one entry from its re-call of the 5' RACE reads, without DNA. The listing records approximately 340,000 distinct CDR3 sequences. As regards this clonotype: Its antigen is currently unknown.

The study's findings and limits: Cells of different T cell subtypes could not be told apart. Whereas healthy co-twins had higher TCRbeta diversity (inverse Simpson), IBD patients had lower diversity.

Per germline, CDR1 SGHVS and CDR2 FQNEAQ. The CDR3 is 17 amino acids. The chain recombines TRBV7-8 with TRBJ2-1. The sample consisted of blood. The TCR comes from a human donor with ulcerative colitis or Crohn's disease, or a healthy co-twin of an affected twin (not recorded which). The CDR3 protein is CASSLASVRGAYNEQFF.